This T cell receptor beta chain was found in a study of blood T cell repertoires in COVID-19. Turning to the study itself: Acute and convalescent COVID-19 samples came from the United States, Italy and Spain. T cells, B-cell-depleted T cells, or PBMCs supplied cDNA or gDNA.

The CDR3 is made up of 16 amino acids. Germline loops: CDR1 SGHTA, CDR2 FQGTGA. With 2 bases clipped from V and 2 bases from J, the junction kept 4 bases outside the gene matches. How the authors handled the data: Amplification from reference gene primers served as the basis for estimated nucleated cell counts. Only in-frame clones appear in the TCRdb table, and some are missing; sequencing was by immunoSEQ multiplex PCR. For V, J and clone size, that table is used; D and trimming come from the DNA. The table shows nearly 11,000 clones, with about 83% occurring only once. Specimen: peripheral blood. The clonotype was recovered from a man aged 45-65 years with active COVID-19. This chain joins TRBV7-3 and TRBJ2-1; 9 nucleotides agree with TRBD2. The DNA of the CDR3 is TGTGCCAGCAGCTTATTCGGCGGGAGGGCCTACAATGAGCAGTTCTTC. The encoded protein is CASSLFGGRAYNEQFF.